This T cell receptor (beta chain) appears in the sequencing data of a study of early T cells in non-severe SARS-CoV-2 infection. Study-wide background: The authors sequenced bulk RNA from unsorted whole blood, leaving chains unpaired.

Trimming removed 4 bases from V and 8 bases from J, with 8 bases in between. CDR3 length: 11 amino acids. Molecules of cDNA were individually given unique molecular identifiers that were attached to them. TCRdb passed the 5' RACE reads through MiXCR, listing each CDR3 protein once. Of roughly 35,000 distinct CDR3 sequences listed, roughly 5% are singletons. This receptor was taken from an adult who was a healthcare worker with PCR-confirmed SARS-CoV-2 infection or an uninfected control (not recorded which). The sample was whole blood. The chain recombines TRBV12-3 or TRBV12-4 with TRBJ1-2; a possible D gene is TRBD1 (6 bases). The CDR3 DNA sequence: TGTGCCAGCAGTTCAGGGGTCGGCTACACCTTC. Amino acids: CASSSGVGYTF.